This TCR beta chain was sequenced for a study of T cells in Graves' hyperthyroidism and ophthalmopathy. At the level of the study: Specimen type is peripheral blood, collected at initial diagnosis prior to any treatment.

Between the trimmed V and J ends, which lost 2 bases and 7 bases, there was a span of 23 bases. The CDR3 has 17 residues. The germline V gene has CDR1 LGHDT and CDR2 YNNKEL (reference sequence). A NOSPECS grade of at least 4, a Clinical Activity Score of at least 3 and duration under 3 months were recorded in ophthalmopathy patients. PBMCs were derived from about 10 ml fresh peripheral blood. Broader study findings: Most thyroid clonotypes expanded above 0.001 were also detected in blood.

At least ten counts were recorded for this clonotype. Its specificity is not known. Amplified TCR beta CDR3 regions derived from RNA transcripts. Using the HTBI primer set, a first-round RT-PCR was run on the TCR CDR3. Each CDR3 protein is one row after TCRdb ran MiXCR on the multiplex PCR reads. The table lists under 350,000 distinct CDR3 sequences, about 15% of them singletons. This clonotype was sampled from a woman in her fifties or sixties with Graves' ophthalmopathy. The V call is TRBV3-1, the J call TRBJ1-2; D is unclear. Specimen: blood. As DNA, the CDR3 is TGTGCCAGCAGCCAACGCCCTGCGACGGCTGGCGCGGGTGGCTACACCTTC. Amino acid sequence: CASSQRPATAGAGGYTF.